This TCR beta chain originates from a study of blood T cell repertoires in COVID-19. Study summary: T cells, B-cell-depleted T cells, or PBMCs supplied cDNA or gDNA.

In the source study's methods: Amplification from reference gene primers served as the basis for estimated nucleated cell counts. Data came from immunoSEQ multiplex PCR; TCRdb stores just in-frame clones and leaves some out. Clone size and V and J calls were adopted from that table, with D and trimming inferred from the DNA. The table includes about 260,000 clones, 84% detected once. Per the germline V gene, CDR1 is LNHDA and CDR2 is SQIVND (reference sequence). V shed 3 bases, J shed 7 bases, and the junction held 8 bases outside the gene matches. This CDR3 region has 15 residues. Sequencing was carried out using peripheral blood. This TCR came from a human donor in a cohort sampled during active COVID-19. V is TRBV19 and J is TRBJ2-1, with 8 bases fitting TRBD2. The CDR3 nucleotides read TGTGCCAGTAGTATTATGAGACTAGCGAGAAATGAGCAGTTCTTC. Amino acid sequence: CASSIMRLARNEQFF.